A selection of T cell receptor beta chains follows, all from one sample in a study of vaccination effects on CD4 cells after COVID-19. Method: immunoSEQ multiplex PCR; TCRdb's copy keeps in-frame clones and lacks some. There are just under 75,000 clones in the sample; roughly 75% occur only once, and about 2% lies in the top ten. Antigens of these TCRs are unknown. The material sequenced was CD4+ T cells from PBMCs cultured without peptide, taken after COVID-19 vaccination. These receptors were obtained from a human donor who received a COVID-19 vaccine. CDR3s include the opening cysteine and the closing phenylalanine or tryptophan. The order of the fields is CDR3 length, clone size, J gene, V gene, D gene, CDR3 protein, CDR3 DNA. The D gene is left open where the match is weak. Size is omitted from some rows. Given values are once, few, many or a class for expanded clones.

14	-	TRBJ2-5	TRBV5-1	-	CASSFVPMRETQYF	TGCGCCAGCAGCTTCGTACCCATGCGGGAGACCCAGTACTTC
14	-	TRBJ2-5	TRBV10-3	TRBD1	CAISDRTGKETQYF	TGTGCCATCAGTGATAGGACAGGGAAAGAGACCCAGTACTTC
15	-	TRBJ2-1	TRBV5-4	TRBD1	CASSRRTGKYNEQFF	TGTGCCAGCAGCAGACGGACAGGGAAGTACAATGAGCAGTTCTTC
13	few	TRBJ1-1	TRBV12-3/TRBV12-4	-	CASIFPGGKDAFF	TGTGCCAGCATCTTCCCCGGGGGGAAGGACGCTTTCTTT
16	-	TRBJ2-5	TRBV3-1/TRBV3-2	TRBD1	CASSQDVRGSEETQYF	TGTGCCAGCAGCCAAGATGTCAGGGGGTCGGAAGAGACCCAGTACTTC
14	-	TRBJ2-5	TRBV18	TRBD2	CASSSGTSLETQYF	TGTGCCAGCTCATCAGGGACTAGCCTGGAGACCCAGTACTTC
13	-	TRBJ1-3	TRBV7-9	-	CASSRPLGDTIYF	TGTGCCAGCAGCCGCCCACTTGGAGACACCATATATTTT
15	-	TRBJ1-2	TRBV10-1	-	CASSDSGTLPYGYTF	TGCGCCAGCAGTGATTCCGGGACCCTCCCGTATGGCTACACCTTC
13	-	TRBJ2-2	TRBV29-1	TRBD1	CSVADRAAGELFF	TGCAGCGTCGCGGACAGGGCTGCCGGGGAGCTGTTTTTT
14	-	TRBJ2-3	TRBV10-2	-	CASKGEGDTDTQYF	TGCGCCAGCAAGGGGGAGGGGGACACAGATACGCAGTATTTT
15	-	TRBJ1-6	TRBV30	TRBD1	CAWGFSDRDNSPLHF	TGTGCCTGGGGGTTCTCCGACAGGGATAATTCACCCCTCCACTTT
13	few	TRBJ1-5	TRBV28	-	CASILSGHQPQHF	TGTGCCAGCATTCTCTCGGGTCATCAGCCCCAGCATTTT
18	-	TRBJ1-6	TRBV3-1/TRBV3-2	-	CASSQEGGAITYNSPLHF	TGTGCCAGCAGCCAAGAAGGAGGGGCCATAACCTATAATTCACCCCTCCACTTT
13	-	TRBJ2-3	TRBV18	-	CASSPGVTDTQYF	TGTGCCAGCTCACCAGGGGTAACGGATACGCAGTATTTT
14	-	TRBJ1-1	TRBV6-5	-	CASSDSLSGMEAFF	TGTGCCAGCAGTGACTCCCTCTCGGGGATGGAAGCTTTCTTT
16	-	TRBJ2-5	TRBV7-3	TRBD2	CASSLMGAGDQETQYF	TGTGCCAGCAGCTTAATGGGAGCGGGGGATCAAGAGACCCAGTACTTC
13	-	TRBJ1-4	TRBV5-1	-	CASSLEGSEKLFF	TGCGCCAGCAGCTTGGAAGGGTCGGAAAAACTGTTTTTT
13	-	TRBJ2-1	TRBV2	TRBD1	CASSTGGGGEQFF	TGTGCCAGCAGTACAGGGGGCGGGGGTGAGCAGTTCTTC
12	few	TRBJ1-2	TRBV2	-	CASSGSGYGYTF	TGTGCCAGCAGTGGCTCAGGCTATGGCTACACCTTC
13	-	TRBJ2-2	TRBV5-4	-	CALSHQNTGELFF	TGTGCTCTATCGCACCAGAACACCGGGGAGCTGTTTTTT
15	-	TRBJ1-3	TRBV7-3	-	CASSPGTFAGNTIYF	TGTGCCAGCTCCCCCGGGACGTTTGCTGGAAACACCATATATTTT
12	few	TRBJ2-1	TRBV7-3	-	CASSLVGREQFF	TGTGCCAGCAGCTTAGTGGGACGTGAGCAGTTCTTC
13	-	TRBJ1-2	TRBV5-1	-	CASSLVSGAGYTF	TGCGCCAGCAGCTTGGTATCAGGGGCCGGCTACACCTTC
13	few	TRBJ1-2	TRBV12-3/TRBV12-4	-	CASRFASASGYTF	TGTGCCAGCAGATTTGCTAGCGCTAGCGGCTACACCTTC
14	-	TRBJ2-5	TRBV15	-	CATIATRNQETQYF	TGTGCCACGATAGCGACCCGAAACCAAGAGACCCAGTACTTC
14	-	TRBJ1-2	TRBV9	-	CASAGAGGGYGYTF	TGTGCCAGCGCTGGGGCCGGTGGCGGCTATGGCTACACCTTC
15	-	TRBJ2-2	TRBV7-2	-	CASSLRQSNTGELFF	TGTGCCAGCAGCTTAAGACAGTCGAACACCGGGGAGCTGTTTTTT
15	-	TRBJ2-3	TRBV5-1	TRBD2	CASSLGTSGADTQYF	TGCGCCAGCAGCTTGGGGACCAGCGGGGCAGATACGCAGTATTTT
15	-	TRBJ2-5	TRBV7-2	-	CASSLVRTDQETQYF	TGTGCCAGCAGCTTAGTCCGGACTGACCAAGAGACCCAGTACTTC
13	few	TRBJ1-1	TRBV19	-	CASSIQGNTEAFF	TGTGCCAGTAGTATCCAGGGGAACACTGAAGCTTTCTTT
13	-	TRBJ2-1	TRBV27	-	CASKASSYNEQFF	TGTGCCAGCAAGGCTAGCTCCTACAATGAGCAGTTCTTC
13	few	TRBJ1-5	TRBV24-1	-	CATSDQYTQPQHF	TGTGCCACCAGCGATCAATATACCCAGCCCCAGCATTTT
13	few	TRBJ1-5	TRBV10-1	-	CASSSSDGQPQHF	TGCGCCAGCAGTTCGTCAGATGGACAGCCCCAGCATTTT
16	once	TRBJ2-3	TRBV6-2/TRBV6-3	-	CASSSMGVASSDTQYF	TGTGCCAGCAGTTCCATGGGAGTGGCTTCCTCAGATACGCAGTATTTT
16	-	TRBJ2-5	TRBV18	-	CASSPMRAAYQETQYF	TGTGCCAGCTCACCAATGAGGGCGGCGTACCAAGAGACCCAGTACTTC
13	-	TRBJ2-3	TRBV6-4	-	CASGYRATDTQYF	TGTGCCAGTGGGTACAGGGCCACAGATACGCAGTATTTT
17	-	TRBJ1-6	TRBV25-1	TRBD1	CASSEWDAGGYNSPLHF	TGTGCCAGCAGTGAATGGGACGCAGGGGGCTATAATTCACCCCTCCACTTT
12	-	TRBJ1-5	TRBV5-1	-	CASSRLNQPQHF	TGCGCCAGCAGCAGGCTCAATCAGCCCCAGCATTTT
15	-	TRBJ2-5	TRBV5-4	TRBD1	CASSIKDRGPETQYF	TGTGCCAGCAGCATTAAAGACAGGGGACCGGAGACCCAGTACTTC
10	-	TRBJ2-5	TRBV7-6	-	CASSQETQYF	TGTGCCAGCAGCCAAGAGACCCAGTACTTC
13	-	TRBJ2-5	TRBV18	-	CASSTGNPETQYF	TGTGCCAGCTCAACGGGGAATCCAGAGACCCAGTACTTC
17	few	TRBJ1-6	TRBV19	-	CASTVQAGHTGNSPLHF	TGTGCCAGTACCGTCCAAGCCGGACATACGGGGAATTCACCCCTCCACTTT
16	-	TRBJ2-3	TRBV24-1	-	CATSDLSTGKPDTQYF	TGTGCCACCAGTGATTTGAGCACAGGGAAACCAGATACGCAGTATTTT
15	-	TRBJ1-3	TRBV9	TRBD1	CASSAATGGGNTIYF	TGTGCCAGCAGCGCGGCGACAGGGGGAGGAAACACCATATATTTT
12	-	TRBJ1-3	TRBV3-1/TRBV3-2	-	CASSQDRNTIYF	TGTGCCAGCAGCCAAGATAGAAACACCATATATTTT
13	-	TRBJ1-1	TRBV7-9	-	CASSLGLSTEAFF	TGTGCCAGCAGCTTAGGGTTAAGCACTGAAGCTTTCTTT
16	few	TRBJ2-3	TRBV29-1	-	CSVEDPGLGLADTQYF	TGCAGCGTTGAAGACCCTGGCCTGGGGCTGGCAGATACGCAGTATTTT
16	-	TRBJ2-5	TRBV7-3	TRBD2	CASSPDGLASGKTQYF	TGTGCCAGCAGCCCAGACGGACTAGCCAGTGGGAAGACCCAGTACTTC
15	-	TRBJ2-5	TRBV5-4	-	CASSFRGVSEETQYF	TGTGCCAGCAGCTTCAGGGGGGTTAGCGAAGAGACCCAGTACTTC
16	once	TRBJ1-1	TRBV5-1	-	CASSPAPARAGTEAFF	TGCGCCAGCAGCCCCGCTCCGGCCCGAGCGGGAACTGAAGCTTTCTTT
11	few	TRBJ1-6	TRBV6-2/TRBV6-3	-	CASSTNSPLHF	TGTGCCAGCAGTACAAATTCACCCCTCCACTTT
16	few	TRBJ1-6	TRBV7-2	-	CASSLEQAVYNSPLHF	TGTGCCAGCAGCTTAGAACAGGCCGTCTATAATTCACCCCTCCACTTT
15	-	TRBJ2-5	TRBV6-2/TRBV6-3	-	CASSYSAGNKETQYF	TGTGCCAGCAGTTACTCGGCAGGGAACAAAGAGACCCAGTACTTC